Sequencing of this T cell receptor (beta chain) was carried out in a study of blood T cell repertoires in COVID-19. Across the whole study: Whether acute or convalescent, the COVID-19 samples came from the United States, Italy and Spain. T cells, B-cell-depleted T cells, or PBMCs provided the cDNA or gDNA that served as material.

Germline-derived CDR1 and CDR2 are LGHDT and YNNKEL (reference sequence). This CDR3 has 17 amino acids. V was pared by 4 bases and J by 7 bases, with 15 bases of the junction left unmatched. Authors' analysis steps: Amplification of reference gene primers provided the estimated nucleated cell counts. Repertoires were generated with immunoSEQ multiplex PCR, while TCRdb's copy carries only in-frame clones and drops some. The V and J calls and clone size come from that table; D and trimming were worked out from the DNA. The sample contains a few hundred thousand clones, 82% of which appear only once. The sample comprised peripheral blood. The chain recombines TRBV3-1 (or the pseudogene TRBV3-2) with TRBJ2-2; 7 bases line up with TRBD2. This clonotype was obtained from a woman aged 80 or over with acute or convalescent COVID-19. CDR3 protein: CASSLWDYLRGVGELFF. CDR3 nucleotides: TGTGCCAGCAGCCTCTGGGACTACCTTAGAGGTGTCGGGGAGCTGTTTTTT.